This TCR beta chain is drawn from a study of shared clonotypes between healthy human individuals. As for the study in general: CD4 naive and memory got three plates each, CD8 naive two, CD8 memory one. Study results and limitations: Naive CD4 clonotypes overlapped across a handful of donors at about 5.3%.

Naive CD8 isolation took CD45RO-negative cells positively selected for CCR7 and excluded terminally differentiated effector memory CD45RA+ cells. Concerning this clone: Antigen unknown.

Several immunoSEQ plates held equal portions of the genomic DNA taken from each subset. TCRdb's table, derived via immunoSEQ multiplex PCR, lists solely in-frame clones and lacks some. The top ten clones hold 1.5% to 2% of a sample with about 2.1 million clones, about 94% of them seen once. Germline assignment: CDR1 SGHNT and CDR2 YYREEE (reference sequence). The CDR3 covers 14 residues. V lost 2 bases to trimming and J lost 5 bases; unmatched junction nucleotides: 4. This TCR was recovered from a man aged 18 to 29 in good health. Some clones in this sample may be carry-over from other donors' samples. The rearrangement joins TRBV5-4 to TRBJ2-3; TRBD2 matches at 8 bases. The sequenced material came from naive CD8+ T cells from PBMCs. CDR3 residues: CASSFTGGRDTQYF. CDR3 bases: TGTGCCAGCAGCTTCACGGGAGGGCGAGATACGCAGTATTTT.